What follows are 14 T cell receptor beta chains derived from one specimen sequenced in a study of T-cell memory formation after mild COVID-19. TCRdb recomputed calls from the 5' RACE reads with MiXCR, one row per CDR3 protein. The sample carries 110,000 or so distinct CDR3 sequences, 15% to 20% recorded once. The sequenced sample consisted of PBMCs or a T cell subset sorted from them (not recorded which). The receptors come from a man in his late teens or twenties who had mild COVID-19 (a few samples of this study predate the infection). Cell type and time point are not known.

This clonotype has at least ten counts. The CDR3 nucleotides read TGTGCCAGCAGCTTAGATGGCAGGGGGCGGGAAGAGACCCAGTACTTC. Encoded protein: CASSLDGRGREETQYF. The rearrangement uses TRBV11-2 and TRBJ2-5, with TRBD1 matching 8 bases. The trim removed 0 bases at V and 3 bases at J, leaving 6 bases unmatched. Germline loops: CDR1 SGHAT, CDR2 FQNNGV. This CDR3 region has 16 residues.

The chain joins TRBV5-1 to TRBJ2-7; maybe TRBD2 (6 bases). The CDR3 runs to 13 residues. V shed 7 bases and J shed 7 bases, with 18 bases lying between them. CDR1 is SGHRS and CDR2 is YFSETQ in the germline V gene. CDR3 loop: CASGEAGEGEQYF. In nucleotides, the CDR3 is TGCGCCAGCGGCGAAGCGGGCGAGGGGGAGCAGTACTTC.

This clonotype was recorded a few times. The CDR3 loop is CAIMGAGGRNTEAFF. DNA for the CDR3: TGTGCCATCATGGGGGCAGGGGGAAGAAACACTGAAGCTTTCTTT. The rearrangement links TRBV10-3 to TRBJ1-1, with 7 bases aligning to TRBD1. This CDR3 comprises 15 residues. Germline V CDR1 and CDR2: ENHRY, SYGVKD. J lost 2 bases, V lost 7 bases, and 10 bases had no gene match.

This clonotype was counted between two and nine times. J is TRBJ2-3 and V is TRBV27, with 9 bases that match TRBD2. Trimming at V came to 7 bases and at J to 0 bases, leaving 5 bases not matched to a gene. The CDR3 extends over 15 amino acids. CDR1 is MNHEY and CDR2 is SMNVEV in the germline V gene (reference sequence). As DNA, the CDR3 is TGTGCCAGCACCCTTAGCGGGGGCAGCACAGATACGCAGTATTTT. This codes for CASTLSGGSTDTQYF.

This chain uses TRBV4-2 with TRBJ2-3; D not resolved. CDR3 length: 13 amino acids. Trimming stripped 1 base from V and 4 bases from J, with 6 bases between. Germline-derived CDR1 and CDR2 are LGHNA and YNFKEQ. CDR3 coding DNA: TGTGCCAGCAGCCAAGGCCAGGCAGATACGCAGTATTTT. Encoded protein: CASSQGQADTQYF.

This clonotype occurred a few times. The chain couples TRBV5-6 to TRBJ2-3; 10 bases are shared with TRBD1. The CDR3 is 16 residues long. V dropped 1 base and J dropped 4; count of bases not matched to a gene: 6. Germline V gene lookup returns CDR1 SGHDT and CDR2 YYEEEE. CDR3 DNA: TGTGCCAGCAGCTTGCGTCGGGGGACAGGGGCAGATACGCAGTATTTT. This gives the protein CASSLRRGTGADTQYF.

The chain has TRBV5-1 and TRBJ1-2, with TRBD1 as a possible D gene (5 bases). The CDR3 has 15 residues. Trimming left V 0 bases short and J 1 base short, with 10 bases between. Germline V gene data show CDR1 as SGHRS and CDR2 as YFSETQ. The CDR3 coding sequence is TGCGCCAGCAGCTTGGGGGGCCACATTAACTATGGCTACACCTTC. Its protein is CASSLGGHINYGYTF.

The chain uses TRBV4-3 and TRBJ2-2, with D possibly matching TRBD1 (6 bases). Germline V gives CDR1 LGHNA, CDR2 YSLEER. The CDR3 sequence is 16 residues long. V gave up 3 bases and J gave up 5 bases, with 16 bases separating them. Here the CDR3 reads CASSQEGGLSTGELFF. The CDR3 DNA follows: TGCGCCAGCAGCCAGGAAGGGGGTCTGAGTACCGGGGAGCTGTTTTTT.

The V call is TRBV20-1, the J call TRBJ2-5; D might be TRBD1 (6 bases). The CDR3 length is 12 residues. Trimming left V 3 bases short and J 5 bases short, with 10 bases between. From germline, CDR1 is DFQATT and CDR2 SNEGSKA (reference sequence). This CDR3 reads CSARTGPETQYF. Here the CDR3 DNA reads TGCAGTGCTAGGACAGGTCCGGAGACCCAGTACTTC.

To note about this clonotype: The junction differs from germline at one of its ends, possibly a read error. The chain carries TRBV11-2 and TRBJ1-1; TRBD1 is a possible D gene (6 bases). Germline V CDR1 and CDR2: SGHAT, FQNNGV. The length of the CDR3 is 14 residues. The CDR3 DNA reads as TGCGCCAGCAGCATAACAGGGAAGAGCACTGAAGCTTTCTTT. Translated, it gives CASSITGKSTEAFF.

The genes are TRBV14 and TRBJ2-5; a possible D gene is TRBD2 (5 bases). Deletions cut 0 bases from V and 5 bases from J, with 7 bases between. CDR3 length: 13 amino acids. The germline V gene encodes CDR1 SGHDN and CDR2 FVKESK. CDR3 sequence (DNA): TGTGCCAGCAGCCAAGATACGGGGGAGACCCAGTACTTC. This translates into CASSQDTGETQYF.

This clonotype showed up just a few times. The chain carries TRBV20-1 and TRBJ2-5; either TRBD1 or TRBD2 may supply D (6 bases each). This CDR3 is built from 14 residues. The germline V gene encodes CDR1 DFQATT and CDR2 SNEGSKA (reference sequence). With 3 bases removed from V and 5 bases from J, the gap between germline ends came to 16 bases. CDR3 bases: TGCAGTGCTAGGATCGGGGGCGGAGGTGAGACCCAGTACTTC. It is translated as CSARIGGGGETQYF.

A few counts support this clonotype. The chain couples TRBV21-1 to TRBJ2-5; the table gives TRBD2 as D, unverified against the DNA. TRBV21-1 is described as a pseudogene. The CDR3 contains 19 residues. The CDR3 region has the DNA TGTGCCAGCAGCCCTACCGACGGGACTAGCGGGGGTATGTGGGAGACCCAGTACTTC. It codes for CASSPTDGTSGGMWETQYF.

Ten or more counts support this clonotype. The V gene is TRBV7-6, the J gene TRBJ2-3; a possible D gene is TRBD2 (5 bases). The V gene's germline CDR1 is SGHVS and CDR2 FNYEAQ. Trimming removed 3 bases from V and 3 bases from J, with 10 bases in between. This CDR3 is 14 amino acids long. CDR3 residues: CASSLGAETDTQYF. Here the CDR3 DNA reads TGTGCCAGCAGCTTGGGAGCGGAGACAGATACGCAGTATTTT.